Listed below are T cell receptor beta chains from one sample, sequenced in a study of cytomegalovirus exposure and HLA in healthy donors. Sequencing was performed with immunoSEQ multiplex PCR; in TCRdb, only in-frame clones are kept and a portion is missing. The profile shows tens of thousands of clones, about 70% of them singletons. Sequencing used PBMCs. These receptors originate from a man under 40 in good health and CMV-seronegative. Each CDR3 is given with its conserved first and last residue. The D gene is left open where the match is weak. The size entry is marked missing in some rows and otherwise reads once, few, many or a size class.

d_call j_call clone_size v_call cdr3_aa cdr3_nt
TRBD1 TRBJ1-6 NA TRBV5-8 CASSSPTGGSAPLHF TGTGCCAGCAGCTCGCCGACAGGGGGCAGTGCACCCCTCCACTTT
NA TRBJ1-1 NA TRBV27 CASSLRIVGAMNTEAFF TGTGCCAGCAGTCTTAGGATAGTAGGAGCTATGAACACTGAAGCTTTCTTT
NA TRBJ1-2 few TRBV6-5 CASSLQGPYGYTF TGTGCCAGCAGTTTACAGGGCCCCTATGGCTACACCTTC
TRBD2 TRBJ2-7 few TRBV7-6 CASSFFSSGSYEQYF TGTGCCAGCAGCTTCTTTTCTAGCGGCTCCTACGAGCAGTACTTC
NA TRBJ2-7 NA TRBV7-9 CASSLGSQVGYEQYF TGTGCCAGCAGCTTAGGGAGCCAAGTAGGCTACGAGCAGTACTTC
NA TRBJ2-3 few TRBV5-1 CASISPSVPYTQYF TGCGCCAGCATCTCGCCTAGCGTTCCCTATACGCAGTATTTT
TRBD1 TRBJ2-5 NA TRBV10-3 CAISALDRGQETQYF TGTGCCATCAGTGCCCTGGACAGGGGCCAAGAGACCCAGTACTTC
NA TRBJ2-7 once TRBV4-1 CASSQQHSYEQYF TGCGCCAGCAGCCAACAACACTCCTACGAGCAGTACTTC
NA TRBJ1-1 NA TRBV29-1 CSVEKLMNTEAFF TGCAGCGTTGAAAAGCTCATGAACACTGAAGCTTTCTTT
NA TRBJ1-1 NA TRBV27 CASCSNRATEAFF TGTGCCAGCTGTAGTAACAGGGCCACTGAAGCTTTCTTT
NA TRBJ1-1 NA TRBV7-2 CASRGTAPTEAFF TGTGCCAGCAGGGGGACTGCCCCAACTGAAGCTTTCTTT
NA TRBJ2-1 few TRBV11-3 CASSLDGSPSNEQFF TGTGCCAGCAGCTTAGACGGGAGCCCCTCCAATGAGCAGTTCTTC
TRBD1 TRBJ1-2 NA TRBV7-9 CASSLEGSWTGIYGYTF TGTGCCAGCAGCTTAGAAGGCTCCTGGACAGGGATTTATGGCTACACCTTC
NA TRBJ2-1 NA TRBV19 CASSKPRDGRDEQFF TGTGCCAGTAGTAAGCCCCGGGACGGGAGAGATGAGCAGTTCTTC
NA TRBJ1-5 NA TRBV29-1 CSVEDTLEGNQPQHF TGCAGCGTTGAAGATACGTTAGAGGGAAATCAGCCCCAGCATTTT
TRBD1 TRBJ1-2 NA TRBV30 CAWSGIQGANGYTF TGTGCCTGGAGTGGGATTCAGGGGGCAAACGGCTACACCTTC
NA TRBJ2-5 NA TRBV5-1 CASSSDFRGETQYF TGCGCCAGCAGCTCGGACTTTCGCGGGGAGACCCAGTACTTC
NA TRBJ1-1 few TRBV2 CASSVGGAFTEAFF TGTGCCAGCAGTGTGGGGGGGGCGTTCACTGAAGCTTTCTTT
NA TRBJ2-3 NA TRBV4-1 CASSHPGSTWEDTQYF TGCGCCAGCAGCCACCCGGGCTCAACGTGGGAGGATACGCAGTATTTT
NA TRBJ2-7 few TRBV10-3 CAISGTGPYEQYF TGTGCCATCAGCGGGACTGGACCCTACGAGCAGTACTTC
TRBD2 TRBJ2-7 NA TRBV9 CASSTGTRGEQYF TGTGCCAGCAGTACCGGGACTAGAGGGGAGCAGTACTTC
TRBD1 TRBJ1-1 few TRBV4-3 CASSQGTGMNTEAFF TGCGCCAGCAGCCAAGGGACAGGGATGAACACTGAAGCTTTCTTT
TRBD1 TRBJ2-3 few TRBV28 CASSYPQGNTDTQYF TGTGCCAGCAGTTACCCACAGGGGAACACAGATACGCAGTATTTT
TRBD1 TRBJ1-5 few TRBV18 CASSPPGTGSNQPQHF TGTGCCAGCTCACCACCTGGGACAGGGAGCAATCAGCCCCAGCATTTT
NA TRBJ1-4 NA TRBV29-1 CSVLYNEKLFF TGCAGCGTCCTCTACAATGAAAAACTGTTTTTT
TRBD1 TRBJ2-5 once TRBV7-9 CASSFTGGRETQYF TGTGCCAGCAGCTTTACAGGGGGCCGAGAGACCCAGTACTTC
TRBD2 TRBJ2-1 NA TRBV4-1 CASSQGSGRYTYNEQFF TGCGCCAGCAGCCAAGGCAGCGGGAGGTATACCTACAATGAGCAGTTCTTC
NA TRBJ2-7 few TRBV9 CASSAGLNEQYF TGTGCCAGCAGCGCGGGACTCAACGAGCAGTACTTC
NA TRBJ1-2 NA TRBV6-6 CASSVNRAFYGYTF TGTGCCAGCAGCGTAAACAGGGCTTTCTATGGCTACACCTTC
TRBD1 TRBJ1-5 few TRBV30 CAWSVLVGQGGNQPQHF TGTGCCTGGAGTGTATTGGTGGGACAGGGGGGGAATCAGCCCCAGCATTTT
TRBD2 TRBJ2-7 NA TRBV7-6 CASSTLAGGRTYEQYF TGTGCCAGCAGCACACTAGCGGGGGGGCGGACCTACGAGCAGTACTTC
NA TRBJ2-7 NA TRBV7-9 CASSLGGGATLYEQYF TGTGCCAGCAGCCTAGGTGGGGGGGCCACTCTCTACGAGCAGTACTTC
NA TRBJ1-2 NA TRBV7-9 CASSLPGQGYGYTF TGTGCCAGCAGCCTTCCAGGGCAGGGTTATGGCTACACCTTC
NA TRBJ2-1 NA TRBV7-9 CASSAWTLPFNEQFF TGTGCCAGCAGCGCGTGGACTCTCCCTTTCAATGAGCAGTTCTTC
NA TRBJ2-5 NA TRBV2 CASSEAGQETQYF TGTGCCAGCAGTGAGGCAGGCCAAGAGACCCAGTACTTC
TRBD1 TRBJ1-1 NA TRBV19 CATRVQGRTEAFF TGTGCCACTAGGGTACAGGGGCGGACTGAAGCTTTCTTT
TRBD1 TRBJ2-7 NA TRBV28 CASRGQANEQYF TGTGCCAGCAGGGGACAGGCCAACGAGCAGTACTTC
TRBD1 TRBJ1-2 NA TRBV5-4 CASSLGQGTGGYTF TGTGCCAGCAGCTTGGGACAGGGGACGGGGGGCTACACCTTC
TRBD1 TRBJ1-2 NA TRBV2 CASSAGTGDFYGYTF TGTGCCAGCAGTGCTGGGACAGGGGATTTTTACGGCTACACCTTC
NA TRBJ1-2 NA TRBV5-6 CASKISGFGYTF TGTGCCAGCAAAATCTCGGGATTCGGCTACACCTTC
TRBD2 TRBJ2-1 NA TRBV9 CASSVEGGREQFF TGTGCCAGCAGCGTAGAGGGAGGGAGGGAGCAGTTCTTC
NA TRBJ2-7 NA TRBV7-8 CASSQTGYEQYF TGTGCCAGCAGTCAGACTGGATACGAGCAGTACTTC
NA TRBJ2-7 NA TRBV6-6 CASIFEQGEGYEQYF TGTGCCAGCATTTTTGAACAGGGCGAGGGTTACGAGCAGTACTTC
NA TRBJ1-1 NA TRBV5-6 CASSLRGLNTEAFF TGTGCCAGCAGCTTACGAGGTTTGAACACTGAAGCTTTCTTT
NA TRBJ1-1 few TRBV6-5 CASKTANTEAFF TGTGCCAGCAAAACAGCGAACACTGAAGCTTTCTTT
TRBD2 TRBJ2-3 few TRBV7-9 CASSVAGGPDTQYF TGTGCCAGCAGCGTAGCGGGAGGGCCGGATACGCAGTATTTT